This TCR beta chain stems from a study of blood T cell repertoires in COVID-19. The overall study: The study drew acute and convalescent COVID-19 samples from the United States, Italy and Spain. PBMCs, B-cell-depleted T cells, or T cells provided the cDNA or gDNA that made up the material.

Authors' analysis steps: Amplified reference gene primers provided the basis for estimating nucleated cell counts. Data came from immunoSEQ multiplex PCR; TCRdb stores just in-frame clones and leaves some out. V, J and clone size reflect that table, while D and trimming were determined from the DNA. This sample has some 220,000 clones, with around 90% found just once. This clone showed up just once. Germline CDR1 reads MGHRA; CDR2 reads YSYEKL. The CDR3 totals 17 residues. Trimming removed 4 bases from V and 0 bases from J, with 18 bases in between. What was sequenced was peripheral blood. The chain uses TRBV4-1 and TRBJ1-1; D gene uncertain. The TCR comes from a man between 25 and 39 years old with COVID-19, enrolled during active disease. The CDR3 is CASSRYPGSPMNTEAFF. As DNA, the CDR3 is TGCGCCAGCAGCCGGTACCCGGGATCCCCGATGAACACTGAAGCTTTCTTT.